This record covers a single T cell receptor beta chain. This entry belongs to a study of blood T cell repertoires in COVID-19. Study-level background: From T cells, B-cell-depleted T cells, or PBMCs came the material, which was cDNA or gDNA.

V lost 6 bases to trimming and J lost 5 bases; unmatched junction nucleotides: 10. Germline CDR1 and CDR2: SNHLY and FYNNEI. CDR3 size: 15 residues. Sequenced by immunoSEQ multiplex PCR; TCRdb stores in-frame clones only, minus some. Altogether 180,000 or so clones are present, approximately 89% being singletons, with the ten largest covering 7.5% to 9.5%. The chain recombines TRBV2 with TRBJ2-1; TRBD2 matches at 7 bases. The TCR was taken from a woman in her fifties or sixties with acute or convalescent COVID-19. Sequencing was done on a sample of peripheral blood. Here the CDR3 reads CASRRVASGHNEQFF. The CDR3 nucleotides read TGTGCCAGCAGGCGGGTGGCTAGCGGCCACAATGAGCAGTTCTTC.